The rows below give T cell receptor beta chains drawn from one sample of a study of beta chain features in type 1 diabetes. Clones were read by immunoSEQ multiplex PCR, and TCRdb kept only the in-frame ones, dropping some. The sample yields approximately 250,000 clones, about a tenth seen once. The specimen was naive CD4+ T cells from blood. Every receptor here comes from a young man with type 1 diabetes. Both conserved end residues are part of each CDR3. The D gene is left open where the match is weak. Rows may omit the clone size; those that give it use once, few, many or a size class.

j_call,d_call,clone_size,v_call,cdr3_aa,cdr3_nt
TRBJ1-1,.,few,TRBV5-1,CASSVQQEPNTEAFF,TGCGCCAGCAGCGTACAACAGGAGCCGAACACTGAAGCTTTCTTT
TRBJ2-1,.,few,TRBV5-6,CASSLNPAYNEQFF,TGTGCCAGCAGCCTTAACCCAGCCTACAATGAGCAGTTCTTC
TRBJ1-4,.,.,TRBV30,CAWSVTPSWALGKGEALFF,TGTGCCTGGAGTGTAACCCCAAGTTGGGCTCTGGGTAAGGGGGAAGCACTGTTTTTT
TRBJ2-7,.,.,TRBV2,CASRDFRGREQYF,TGTGCCAGCAGGGACTTCCGTGGTAGGGAGCAGTACTTC
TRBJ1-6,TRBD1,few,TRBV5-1,CASSLEGQHNSPLHF,TGCGCCAGCAGCTTGGAGGGACAGCATAATTCACCCCTCCACTTT
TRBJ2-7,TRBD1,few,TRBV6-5,CASSSQGDEQYF,TGTGCCAGCAGCTCCCAGGGGGACGAGCAGTACTTC
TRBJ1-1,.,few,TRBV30,CAWSPGSEAFF,TGTGCCTGGAGTCCCGGGAGTGAAGCTTTCTTT
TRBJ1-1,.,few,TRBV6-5,CASSSLSGEAFF,TGTGCCAGCAGTTCTTTGTCCGGGGAAGCTTTCTTT
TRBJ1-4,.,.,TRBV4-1,CASSQDQGEKLFF,TGCGCCAGCAGCCAAGACCAGGGTGAAAAACTGTTTTTT
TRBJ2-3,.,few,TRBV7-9,CASSLGGFGTDTQYF,TGTGCCAGCAGCTTAGGAGGGTTCGGCACAGATACGCAGTATTTT
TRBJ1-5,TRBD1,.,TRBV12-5,CASGPGQGRQPQHF,TGTGCTAGTGGTCCGGGACAGGGTAGACAGCCCCAGCATTTT
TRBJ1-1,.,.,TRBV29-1,CSAAITMNTEAFF,TGCAGCGCCGCAATTACTATGAACACTGAAGCTTTCTTT
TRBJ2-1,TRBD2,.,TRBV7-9,CASSFGRGYNEQFF,TGTGCCAGCAGCTTCGGGCGGGGGTACAATGAGCAGTTCTTC
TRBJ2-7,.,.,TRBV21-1,CASSYQYRGSCEQYF,TGTGCCAGCAGCTACCAGTACAGGGGGTCTTGCGAGCAGTACTTC
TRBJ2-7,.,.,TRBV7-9,CASTLQTYEQYF,TGTGCCAGCACCCTCCAGACCTACGAGCAGTACTTC
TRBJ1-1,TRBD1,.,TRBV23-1,CASSQSPGQGAAEAFF,TGCGCCAGCAGTCAATCCCCGGGACAGGGGGCCGCTGAAGCTTTCTTT
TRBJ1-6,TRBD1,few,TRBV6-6,CASSSRDSRSPLHF,TGTGCCAGCAGCAGCCGGGACAGTCGGTCACCCCTCCACTTT
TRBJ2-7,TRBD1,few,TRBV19,CASNRQGAEQYF,TGTGCCAGCAACCGACAGGGGGCCGAGCAGTACTTC
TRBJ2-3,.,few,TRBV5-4,CASSWDSTDTQYF,TGTGCCAGCAGCTGGGACTCCACCGATACGCAGTATTTT
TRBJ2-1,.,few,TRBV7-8,CASSFVQSLAEQFF,TGTGCCAGCAGCTTCGTCCAATCCTTGGCTGAGCAGTTCTTC
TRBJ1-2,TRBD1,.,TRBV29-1,CSGAMTGVSGYTF,TGCAGCGGGGCAATGACAGGGGTTAGTGGCTACACCTTC
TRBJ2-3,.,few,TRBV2,CASSETLITQYF,TGTGCCAGCAGTGAAACATTGATCACGCAGTATTTT
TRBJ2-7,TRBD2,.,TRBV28,CASGTSGGTYEQYF,TGTGCCAGCGGGACTAGCGGGGGGACCTACGAGCAGTACTTC
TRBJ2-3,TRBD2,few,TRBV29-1,CSVRGGLTNTQYF,TGCAGCGTTCGCGGGGGGTTAACTAATACGCAGTATTTT
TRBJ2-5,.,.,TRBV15,CATSRDVGEETQYF,TGTGCCACCAGCAGAGATGTCGGGGAAGAGACCCAGTACTTC
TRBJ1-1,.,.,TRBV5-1,CASSGIPGTEAFF,TGCGCCAGCAGCGGCATCCCTGGCACTGAAGCTTTCTTT
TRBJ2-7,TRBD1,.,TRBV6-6,CASSADRGQGYEQYF,TGTGCCAGCAGTGCTGACAGGGGGCAGGGCTACGAGCAGTACTTC
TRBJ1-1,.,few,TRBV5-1,CASSPMRGLNTEAFF,TGCGCCAGCAGCCCAATGCGGGGCTTGAACACTGAAGCTTTCTTT
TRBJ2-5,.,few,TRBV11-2,CASSPFFRGSKETQYF,TGTGCCAGCAGCCCTTTCTTCCGGGGGTCCAAGGAGACCCAGTACTTC
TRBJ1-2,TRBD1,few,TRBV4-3,CASSREQGIGYGYTF,TGCGCCAGCAGCCGCGAACAGGGGATTGGCTATGGCTACACCTTC
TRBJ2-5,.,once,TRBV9,CASSAGPQGQETQYF,TGTGCCAGCAGCGCCGGACCCCAGGGCCAAGAGACCCAGTACTTC
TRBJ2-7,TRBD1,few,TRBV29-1,CSVATGNSYEQYF,TGCAGCGTTGCGACAGGGAACTCCTACGAGCAGTACTTC
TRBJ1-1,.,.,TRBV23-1,CASVIEAFF,TGCGCCAGCGTCATTGAAGCTTTCTTT
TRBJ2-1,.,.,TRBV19,CASTDHGGYNEQFF,TGTGCCAGTACTGACCACGGGGGCTACAATGAGCAGTTCTTC
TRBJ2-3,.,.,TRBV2,CASSPRTLTDTQYF,TGTGCCAGCAGTCCCAGGACTCTCACAGATACGCAGTATTTT
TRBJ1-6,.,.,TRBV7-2,CASSLEQVSPLHF,TGTGCCAGCAGCTTAGAACAGGTATCACCCCTCCACTTT
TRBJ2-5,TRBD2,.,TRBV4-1,CASSLRGGQTQYF,TGCGCCAGCAGCTTACGGGGGGGACAGACCCAGTACTTC
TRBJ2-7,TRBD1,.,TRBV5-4,CASSLGGQGSYEQYF,TGTGCCAGCAGCTTGGGCGGACAGGGAAGCTACGAGCAGTACTTC
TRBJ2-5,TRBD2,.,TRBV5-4,CASSPGTSGGPRLKETQYF,TGTGCCAGCAGCCCAGGGACTAGCGGGGGGCCTCGGTTAAAAGAGACCCAGTACTTC
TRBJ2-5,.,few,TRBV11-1,CASSLARGGGTQYF,TGTGCCAGCAGCCTCGCCAGGGGCGGCGGGACCCAGTACTTC
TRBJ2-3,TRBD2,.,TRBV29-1,CSVLGTRASTDTQYF,TGCAGCGTCTTAGGGACTAGAGCTAGCACAGATACGCAGTATTTT
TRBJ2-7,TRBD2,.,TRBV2,CASQLAGGDEQYF,TGTGCCAGTCAGTTGGCGGGGGGGGACGAGCAGTACTTC
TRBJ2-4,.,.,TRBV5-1,CASSSPEFGNIQYF,TGCGCCAGCAGCTCTCCAGAATTCGGGAACATTCAGTACTTC
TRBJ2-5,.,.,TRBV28,CASSRQVQETQYF,TGTGCCAGCAGTCGACAGGTCCAAGAGACCCAGTACTTC
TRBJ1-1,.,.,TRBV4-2,CASKGEWVAEAFF,TGTGCCAGCAAGGGAGAGTGGGTCGCTGAAGCTTTCTTT
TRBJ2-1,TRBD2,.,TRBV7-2,CASSLVLAGVNKNEQFF,TGTGCCAGCAGCTTAGTTCTAGCGGGGGTGAATAAAAATGAGCAGTTCTTC
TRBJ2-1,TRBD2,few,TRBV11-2,CASSPGLAVNEQFF,TGTGCCAGCAGCCCGGGACTAGCGGTTAATGAGCAGTTCTTC
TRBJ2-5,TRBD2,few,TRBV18,CASSPRRASGETQYF,TGTGCCAGCTCACCACGCAGGGCTAGCGGGGAGACCCAGTACTTC
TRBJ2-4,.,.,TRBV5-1,CASSPRVPAKNIQYF,TGCGCCAGCAGCCCCAGGGTCCCAGCCAAAAACATTCAGTACTTC
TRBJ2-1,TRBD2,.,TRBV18,CASSLRGGAYNEQFF,TGTGCCAGCTCACTCCGCGGGGGGGCCTACAATGAGCAGTTCTTC
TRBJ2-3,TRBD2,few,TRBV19,CAVCGGGSTDTQYF,TGTGCCGTCTGCGGCGGGGGAAGCACAGATACGCAGTATTTT
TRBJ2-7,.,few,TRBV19,CASSNDGRKGPYEQYF,TGTGCCAGTAGCAATGACGGGAGAAAGGGGCCCTACGAGCAGTACTTC